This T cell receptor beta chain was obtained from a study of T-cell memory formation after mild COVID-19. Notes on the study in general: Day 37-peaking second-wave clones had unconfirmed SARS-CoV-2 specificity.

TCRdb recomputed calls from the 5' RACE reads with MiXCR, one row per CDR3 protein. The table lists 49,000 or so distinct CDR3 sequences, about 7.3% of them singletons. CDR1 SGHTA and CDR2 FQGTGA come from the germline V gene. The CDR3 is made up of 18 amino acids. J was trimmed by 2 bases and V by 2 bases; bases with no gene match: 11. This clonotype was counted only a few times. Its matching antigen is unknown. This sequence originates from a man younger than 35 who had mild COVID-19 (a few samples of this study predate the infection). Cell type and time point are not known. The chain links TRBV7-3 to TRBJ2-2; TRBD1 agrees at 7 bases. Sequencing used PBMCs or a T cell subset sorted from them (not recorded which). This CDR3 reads CASSLWATGPRNTGELFF. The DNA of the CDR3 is TGTGCCAGCAGCTTATGGGCGACAGGGCCACGAAACACCGGGGAGCTGTTTTTT.